This T cell receptor (beta chain) derives from a study of shared clonotypes between healthy human individuals. Whole-study context: Used for every donor were three CD4 naive, three CD4 memory, two CD8 naive and one CD8 memory plate. Study results and caveats: Generation of non-shared clonotypes was less probable than generation of clonotypes shared by all four donors.

The data were produced by immunoSEQ multiplex PCR, yet TCRdb's version contains in-frame clones alone and is incomplete. This sample has some 580,000 clones, with about 98% found just once. The CDR3 sequence is 11 residues long. Germline CDR1 reads MDHEN; CDR2 reads SYDVKM. V was shortened by 6 bases and J by 2 bases, with 4 bases between the two germline ends. Naive CD8 populations comprised CD45RO-negative cells positively selected for CCR7, excluding terminally differentiated effector memory CD45RA+ cells. Caucasian adults living in Nashville, Tennessee, provided all samples. A remark on this clone: Its antigen remains unknown. This specimen includes other DNA sequences encoding the same CDR3.

This sequence originates from a man under 40 in good health. Input material: naive CD8+ T cells sorted from blood. The V and J genes are TRBV28 and TRBJ1-2; D is ambiguous. DNA of the CDR3: TGTGCCAGCAGCTTAAACTATGGCTACACCTTC. Amino acid sequence: CASSLNYGYTF.